The clone carrying this TCR beta chain appeared a single time. CD8 cells classed as naive were CD45RO-negative and positively selected for CCR7, excluding terminally differentiated effector memory CD45RA+ cells. Donors were healthy HIV-negative adults without recently reported acute infections or vaccinations. The donor cohort consisted entirely of Caucasian adults residing in Nashville, Tennessee. The data stem from a study of shared clonotypes between healthy human individuals. Clones were read by immunoSEQ multiplex PCR, and TCRdb kept only the in-frame ones, dropping some. The profile covers around 600,000 clones, with around 96% appearing a single time and approximately 0.11% taken by the ten largest. Per germline, CDR1 MGHDK and CDR2 SYGVNS. Trimming took 3 bases from V and 1 from J, leaving 3 bases between them. The CDR3 runs to 12 residues.

Source material: naive CD8+ T cells sorted from blood. This receptor was taken from a woman in her twenties or thirties in good health. The V call is TRBV25-1, the J call TRBJ2-5; D gene ambiguous. The CDR3, as DNA: TGTGCCAGCAGTGACCTCCAAGAGACCCAGTACTTC. Translation gives CASSDLQETQYF.